This T cell receptor beta chain appears in the sequencing data of a study of cytomegalovirus exposure and HLA in healthy donors. This PCR relied on a set of 60 Vbeta primers and 13 Jbeta primers. The assay was immunoSEQ multiplex PCR, and TCRdb's table has in-frame clones only and misses some. This sample yields around 150,000 clones, of which about 80% are seen a single time; about 2.2% belongs to the top ten. This CDR3 spans 17 amino acids. Germline values: CDR1 MNHNS, CDR2 SASEGT. V gave up 3 bases and J gave up 0 bases, with 15 bases separating them. The sequenced material came from PBMCs. The clonotype originates from a man aged 25 to 45 in good health and CMV-seronegative. The genes are TRBV6-1 and TRBJ2-1; D unresolved. CDR3: CASSEYSTVSSYNEQFF. The DNA of the CDR3 is TGTGCCAGCAGTGAGTATTCAACGGTGAGCTCCTACAATGAGCAGTTCTTC.